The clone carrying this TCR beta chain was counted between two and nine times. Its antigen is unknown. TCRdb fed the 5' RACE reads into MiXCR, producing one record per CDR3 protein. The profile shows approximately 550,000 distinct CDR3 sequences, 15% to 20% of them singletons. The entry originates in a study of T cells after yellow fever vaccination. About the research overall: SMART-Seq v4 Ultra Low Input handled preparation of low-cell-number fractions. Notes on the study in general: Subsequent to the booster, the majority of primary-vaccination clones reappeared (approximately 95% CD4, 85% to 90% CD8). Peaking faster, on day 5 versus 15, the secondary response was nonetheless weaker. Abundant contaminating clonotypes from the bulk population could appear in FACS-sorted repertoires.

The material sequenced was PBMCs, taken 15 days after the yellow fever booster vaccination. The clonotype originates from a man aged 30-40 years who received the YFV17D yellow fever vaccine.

The CDR3: CASSRQRGSSYEQYF. CDR3 bases: TGCGCCAGCAGCCGCCAGCGTGGGAGCTCCTACGAGCAGTACTTC. This chain links TRBV4-3 with TRBJ2-7, with a weak D call TRBD2 (5 bases). The CDR3 extends over 15 amino acids. The V end lost 4 bases, the J end lost 0 bases, and 13 bases lay between the germline ends. Germline values: CDR1 LGHNA, CDR2 YSLEER.